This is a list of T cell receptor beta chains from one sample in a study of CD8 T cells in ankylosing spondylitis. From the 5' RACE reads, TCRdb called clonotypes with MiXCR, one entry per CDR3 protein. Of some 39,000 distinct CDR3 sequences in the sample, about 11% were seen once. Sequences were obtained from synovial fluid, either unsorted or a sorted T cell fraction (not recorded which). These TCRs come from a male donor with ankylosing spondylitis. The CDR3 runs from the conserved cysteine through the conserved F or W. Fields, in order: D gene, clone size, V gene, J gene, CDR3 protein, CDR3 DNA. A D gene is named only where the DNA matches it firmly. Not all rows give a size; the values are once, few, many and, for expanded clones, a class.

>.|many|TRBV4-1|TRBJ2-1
CASSQEQGLYNEQFF
TGCGCCAGCAGCCAAGAACAGGGTCTGTACAATGAGCAGTTCTTC
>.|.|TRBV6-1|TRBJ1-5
CASSPGQSNQPQHF
TGTGCCAGCAGCCCTGGACAGTCAAATCAGCCCCAGCATTTT
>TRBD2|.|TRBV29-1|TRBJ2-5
CSVEWGGWETQYF
TGCAGCGTTGAGTGGGGAGGGTGGGAGACCCAGTACTTC
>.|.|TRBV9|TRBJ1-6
CASSTGELRANSPLHF
TGTGCCAGCAGCACGGGGGAGTTGCGTGCTAATTCACCCCTCCACTTT
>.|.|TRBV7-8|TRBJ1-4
CASSINRATNEKLFF
TGTGCCAGCAGCATAAACAGGGCAACTAATGAAAAACTGTTTTTT
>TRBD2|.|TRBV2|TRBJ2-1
CASSPGRANEQFF
TGTGCCAGCAGTCCCGGGAGGGCCAATGAGCAGTTCTTC
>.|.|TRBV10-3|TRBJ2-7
CATSGDPTAYEQYF
TGTGCCACCTCGGGGGATCCCACAGCCTACGAGCAGTACTTC
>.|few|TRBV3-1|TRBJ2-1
CASSQATGYNEQFF
TGTGCCAGCAGCCAAGCAACAGGCTACAATGAGCAGTTCTTC
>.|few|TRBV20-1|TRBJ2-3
CSARASLGYTDTQYF
TGCAGTGCTAGAGCCTCACTGGGTTACACAGATACGCAGTATTTT
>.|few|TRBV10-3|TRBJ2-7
CAISESSAGLYEQYF
TGTGCCATCAGTGAGTCATCGGCAGGGTTGTACGAGCAGTACTTC
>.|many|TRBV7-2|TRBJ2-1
CASSFPSGVAAEQFF
TGTGCCAGCAGCTTCCCGTCTGGTGTTGCGGCTGAGCAGTTCTTC
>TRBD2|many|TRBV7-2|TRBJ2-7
CASSSLGAGAIWEQYF
TGTGCCAGCAGCTCCCTTGGAGCGGGAGCGATTTGGGAGCAGTACTTC
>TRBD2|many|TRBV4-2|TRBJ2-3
CASSHAYPGLAGDTDTQYF
TGTGCCAGCAGCCATGCCTACCCGGGACTAGCGGGGGACACAGATACGCAGTATTTT
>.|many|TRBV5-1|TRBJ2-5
CASSPTVSAPQETQYF
TGCGCCAGCAGCCCTACGGTCTCGGCGCCACAAGAGACCCAGTACTTC
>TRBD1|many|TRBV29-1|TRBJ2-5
CSVEEGTEIRTGSQETQYF
TGCAGCGTTGAAGAGGGGACAGAAATCAGAACAGGATCCCAAGAGACCCAGTACTTC
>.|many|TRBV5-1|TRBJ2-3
CASSLSRRGTDTQYF
TGCGCCAGCAGCTTGTCCCGGAGAGGAACAGATACGCAGTATTTT
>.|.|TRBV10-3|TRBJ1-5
CAISEVNQPQHF
TGTGCCATCAGCGAGGTCAATCAGCCCCAGCATTTT
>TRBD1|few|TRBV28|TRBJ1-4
CASRLGDREVNEKLFF
TGTGCCAGCAGACTTGGGGACAGAGAAGTCAATGAAAAACTGTTTTTT
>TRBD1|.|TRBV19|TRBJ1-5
CAVDRGIGYSNQPQHF
TGTGCCGTCGACAGGGGAATCGGTTATAGCAATCAGCCCCAGCATTTT
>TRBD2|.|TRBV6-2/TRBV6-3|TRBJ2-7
CASSYSAGASYEQYF
TGTGCCAGCAGTTACTCAGCGGGAGCTTCCTACGAGCAGTACTTC
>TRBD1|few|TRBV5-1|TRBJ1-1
CASSLGTGGAVEAFF
TGCGCCAGCAGCTTGGGGACAGGGGGCGCGGTGGAAGCTTTCTTT
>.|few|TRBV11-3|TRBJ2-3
CASSLGRDTQYF
TGTGCCAGCAGCTTAGGGAGGGATACGCAGTATTTT
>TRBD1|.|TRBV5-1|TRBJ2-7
CASSSADRGRKEQYF
TGCGCCAGCAGCTCCGCGGACAGGGGGCGAAAAGAGCAGTACTTC
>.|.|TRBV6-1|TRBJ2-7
CASSPRVAYEQYF
TGTGCCAGCAGTCCTAGGGTCGCCTACGAGCAGTACTTC
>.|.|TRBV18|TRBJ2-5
CASSLVPPTPRKQETQYF
TGTGCCAGCTCACTCGTACCACCCACTCCACGGAAACAAGAGACCCAGTACTTC
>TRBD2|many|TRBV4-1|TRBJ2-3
CASSQGAGLAETTQYF
TGCGCCAGCAGCCAAGGGGCTGGACTAGCGGAGACTACGCAGTATTTT
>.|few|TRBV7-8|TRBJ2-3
CASSLGPFTDTQYF
TGTGCCAGCAGCTTAGGGCCTTTCACAGATACGCAGTATTTT
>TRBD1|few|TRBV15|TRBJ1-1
CATLKGASNTEAFF
TGTGCCACACTAAAGGGGGCATCGAACACTGAAGCTTTCTTT
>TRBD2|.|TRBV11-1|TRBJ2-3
CASSLQGPSGRAHDTQYF
TGTGCCAGCAGCCTCCAGGGCCCTAGCGGGAGGGCCCATGATACGCAGTATTTT
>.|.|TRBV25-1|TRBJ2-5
CASSEGHRVQETQYF
TGTGCCAGCAGTGAGGGGCACAGGGTCCAAGAGACCCAGTACTTC
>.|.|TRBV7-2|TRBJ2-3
CASSFFLLETDTQYF
TGTGCCAGCAGCTTTTTCCTTCTTGAGACAGATACGCAGTATTTT
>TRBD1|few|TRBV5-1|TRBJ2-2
CASSLHQTGGDTGELFF
TGCGCCAGCAGCCTGCATCAGACAGGGGGGGACACCGGGGAGCTGTTTTTT
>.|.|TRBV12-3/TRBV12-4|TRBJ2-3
CASSQYQGVADTQYF
TGTGCCAGCAGCCAGTACCAGGGCGTCGCAGATACGCAGTATTTT
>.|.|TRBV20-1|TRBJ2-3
CSAGRDTQYF
TGCAGTGCGGGACGGGATACGCAGTATTTT
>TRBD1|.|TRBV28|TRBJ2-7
CASRDRVSSYEQYF
TGTGCCAGCAGGGACAGGGTAAGCTCCTACGAGCAGTACTTC
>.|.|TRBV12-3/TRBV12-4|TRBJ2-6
CASSHLPPPATGANVLTF
TGTGCCAGCAGTCACCTGCCTCCGCCGGCGACTGGGGCCAACGTCCTGACTTTC